These 6 T cell receptor beta chains were sequenced from one sample in a study of T cells in localized non-small cell lung cancer. Data came from immunoSEQ multiplex PCR; TCRdb stores just in-frame clones and leaves some out. The data show about 33,000 clones, roughly 88% seen once. The sequenced sample was peripheral blood, obtained before any cancer treatment. The receptors here all came from a man aged 35-69 years with stage I lung adenocarcinoma.

The chain couples TRBV5-1 to TRBJ2-2; no clear D gene. Between the trimmed V and J ends, which lost 0 bases and 5 bases, there was a span of 5 bases. Per the germline V gene, CDR1 is SGHRS and CDR2 is YFSETQ. This CDR3 spans 13 amino acids. Here the CDR3 DNA reads TGCGCCAGCAGCTTGGACGGGACCGGGGAGCTGTTTTTT. Encoded protein: CASSLDGTGELFF. Drawing the rest from reference TRBV5-1 and TRBJ2-2, the complete variable domain is KAGVTQTPRYLIKTRGQQVTLSCSPISGHRSVSWYQQTPGQGLQFLFEYFSETQRNKGNFPGRFSGRQFSNSRSEMNVSTLELGDSALYLCASSLDGTGELFFGEGSRLTVL.

The V call is TRBV6-1, the J call TRBJ2-6; D remains ambiguous. The CDR3 spans 16 residues. V lost 1 base, J lost 0 bases, and 7 bases lay in between. Germline V gene data show CDR1 as MNHNS and CDR2 as SASEGT. CDR3: CASSEVPYSGANVLTF. In nucleotides, the CDR3 is TGTGCCAGCAGTGAAGTTCCTTACTCTGGGGCCAACGTCCTGACTTTC.

This rearrangement joins TRBV7-8 to TRBJ1-6, with TRBD1 as a possible D gene (6 bases). V lost 5 bases, J lost 5 bases, and 16 bases lay in between. The CDR3 length is 16 residues. Germline V gene sequence: CDR1 SGHVS, CDR2 FQNEAQ. Written as DNA, the CDR3 is TGTGCCAGCAGCCCCGTGACAGGCAACAATAATTCACCCCTCCACTTT. Its protein product is CASSPVTGNNNSPLHF.

This sequence joins TRBV5-5 and TRBJ2-5, with D hard to call. The CDR3 contains 13 residues. Trimming cost V 4 bases and J 5 bases, with 12 bases left between them. Per the germline V gene, CDR1 is SGHKS and CDR2 is YYEKEE (reference sequence). Here the CDR3 DNA reads TGTGCCAGCAGCCGTCTCCCCCACGAGACCCAGTACTTC. Its translation: CASSRLPHETQYF.

As regards this clone: The junction differs from germline at one of its ends, possibly a read error. This chain joins TRBV5-4 and TRBJ2-5; D tentatively fits TRBD1 or TRBD2 (5 bases each). Germline-derived CDR1 and CDR2 are SGHNT and YYREEE (reference sequence). The CDR3 runs to 13 residues. The CDR3 nucleotides are TGTGCCAGCAGCTTAAGTGGTAGTGGGACGAAGCACTTC. Translation: CASSLSGSGTKHF. The entire variable domain, with the rest obtained from reference TRBV5-4 and TRBJ2-5, is as follows: ETGVTQSPTHLIKTRGQQVTLRCSSQSGHNTVSWYQQALGQGPQFIFQYYREEENGRGNFPPRFSGLQFPNYSSELNVNALELDDSALYLCASSLSGSGTKHFGPGTRLLVL.

The chain recombines TRBV5-1 with TRBJ1-2, with 8 bases fitting TRBD1. Germline-derived CDR1 and CDR2 are SGHRS and YFSETQ. The CDR3 totals 14 residues. V shed 0 bases and J 3 bases; nucleotides not matched to a gene: 1. In DNA, the CDR3 is TGCGCCAGCAGCTTGGGGACAGGGCACTATGGCTACACCTTC. It specifies CASSLGTGHYGYTF.